This passage covers 27 T cell receptor beta chains from one sample sequenced in a study of shared clonotypes between healthy human individuals. The repertoire was sequenced with immunoSEQ multiplex PCR; TCRdb's copy has only in-frame clones and lacks some. This sample carries around 980,000 clones, about 84% of them seen once, and the ten largest clones take 0.6% to 0.75%. Sample: memory CD4+ T cells from PBMCs. The sample's subset: CD45RA-negative fraction. The receptor set was obtained from a man aged 18 to 30 in good health. Some clones in this sample may be carry-over from other donors' samples.

V and J are TRBV5-1 and TRBJ2-1, with TRBD2 identical over 14 bases. The CDR3 has 16 residues. The germline V gene has CDR1 SGHRS and CDR2 YFSETQ. The V gene end was trimmed by 0 bases and the J gene end by 10 bases; junction bases not matched to a gene: 6. This CDR3 reads CASSLASTSGREEQFF. In DNA form, the CDR3 reads TGCGCCAGCAGCTTGGCCTCGACTAGCGGGAGGGAAGAGCAGTTCTTC. The whole variable domain, filled in from reference TRBV5-1 and TRBJ2-1, reads KAGVTQTPRYLIKTRGQQVTLSCSPISGHRSVSWYQQTPGQGLQFLFEYFSETQRNKGNFPGRFSGRQFSNSRSEMNVSTLELGDSALYLCASSLASTSGREEQFFGPGTRLTVL.

The chain carries TRBV6-5 and TRBJ2-3; 8 bases align to TRBD1. V was pared by 8 bases and J by 3 bases, with 4 bases of the junction left unmatched. The CDR3 length is 13 residues. Germline V CDR1 and CDR2: MNHEY, SVGAGI. CDR3 DNA: TGTGCCAGCGGGAGACAGGGGACAGATACGCAGTATTTT. Protein: CASGRQGTDTQYF.

This clone was counted a few times. The rearrangement links TRBV11-2 to TRBJ1-5; perhaps TRBD1 as D (5 bases). V lost 0 bases and J lost 2, with 8 bases in between. CDR3 size: 15 residues. Looked up from germline, CDR1 is SGHAT and CDR2 is FQNNGV. The CDR3 reads CASSLEGRGNQPQHF. CDR3 nucleotide sequence: TGTGCCAGCAGCTTAGAGGGGCGCGGCAATCAGCCCCAGCATTTT.

The rearrangement uses TRBV30 and TRBJ2-6, with no clear D. The germline V gene encodes CDR1 GTSNPN and CDR2 SVGIG (reference sequence). The V end was cut by 4 bases, the J end by 2 bases, with 12 bases between. This CDR3 comprises 15 residues. The CDR3 reads CAWTLGLAGANVLTF. DNA for the CDR3: TGTGCCTGGACCTTGGGGTTGGCTGGGGCCAACGTCCTGACTTTC.

The V and J genes are TRBV5-8 and TRBJ2-1; the match to TRBD2 covers 10 bases. J was trimmed by 3 bases and V by 4 bases; bases with no gene match: 10. The germline V gene has CDR1 SGHTS and CDR2 YDEGEE. This CDR3 contains 17 residues. Written as DNA, the CDR3 is TGTGCCAGCAGCAGGGGTAGGACTAGCGGTAACTACAATGAGCAGTTCTTC. Its protein is CASSRGRTSGNYNEQFF.

The rearrangement links TRBV6-4 to TRBJ1-5; perhaps TRBD1 as D (6 bases). V lost 3 bases to trimming and J lost 5 bases, with 14 bases between them. This CDR3 contains 15 residues. Germline CDR1 MRHNA, CDR2 SNTAGT. The CDR3 nucleotides read TGTGCCAGCAGTGAAAGGCAGGGGCTAGATCAGCCCCAGCATTTT. Translating it yields CASSERQGLDQPQHF.

To note about this clone: Other DNA sequences in the same sample also yield this CDR3. V and J are TRBV9 and TRBJ1-1; D gene unclear. This CDR3 spans 14 amino acids. V dropped 0 bases and J dropped 2 bases, with 8 bases sitting between them. Germline assignment: CDR1 SGDLS and CDR2 YYNGEE. The CDR3 nucleotides are TGTGCCAGCAGCGTAGAAGGCGGAAACACTGAAGCTTTCTTT. Translation: CASSVEGGNTEAFF.

The chain carries TRBV5-4 and TRBJ1-1, with D unresolved. Trimming removed 2 bases from V and 5 bases from J, with 25 bases in between. Per germline, CDR1 SGHNT and CDR2 YYREEE (reference sequence). The CDR3 is 18 amino acids. In nucleotides, the CDR3 is TGTGCCAGCAGCTTTGGGGTCGGGGTCTCTGGGGTCGTAACTGAAGCTTTCTTT. This codes for CASSFGVGVSGVVTEAFF.

The chain has TRBV7-2 and TRBJ1-3; D is uncertain. Germline V gene lookup returns CDR1 SGHTA and CDR2 FQGNSA. The CDR3 totals 12 residues. Trimming cost V 5 bases and J 3 bases, with 5 bases left between them. The CDR3 sequence: CASSLFGNTIYF. CDR3 bases: TGTGCCAGCAGCCTCTTTGGAAACACCATATATTTT.

This chain connects TRBV10-3 to TRBJ2-1, with D perhaps matching TRBD2 (5 bases). CDR1 is ENHRY, CDR2 SYGVKD, per germline. V was clipped by 2 bases and J by 3 bases, with 23 bases between them. This CDR3 region has 19 residues. In DNA form, the CDR3 reads TGTGCCATCAGTGAGCCACAAGGGCGGGCTAGCAGAATCTACAATGAGCAGTTCTTC. It is translated as CAISEPQGRASRIYNEQFF.

The chain joins TRBV5-5 to TRBJ2-7; no clear D. From germline, CDR1 is SGHKS and CDR2 YYEKEE (reference sequence). Trimming stripped 4 bases from V and 4 bases from J, with 3 bases between. The CDR3 is 10 residues long. The CDR3 region has the DNA TGTGCCAGCAGCGGTTACGAGCAGTACTTC. As protein: CASSGYEQYF.

This chain links TRBV9 with TRBJ2-5, with D possibly matching TRBD2 (5 bases). The CDR3 runs 15 residues. V was clipped by 4 bases and J by 4 bases, with 17 bases between them. Germline CDR1 reads SGDLS; CDR2 reads YYNGEE. CDR3 sequence: CASSPIGGSGETQYF. DNA of the CDR3: TGTGCCAGCAGCCCGATTGGAGGCTCCGGAGAGACCCAGTACTTC.

V and J are TRBV28 and TRBJ1-2; D call uncertain. The germline CDR1 and CDR2 sequences are MDHEN and SYDVKM. Trimming took 6 bases from V and 8 from J, leaving 13 bases between them. This CDR3 has 12 amino acids. CDR3 loop: CASSTSVGGYTF. DNA of the CDR3: TGTGCCAGCAGCACCAGCGTTGGAGGCTACACCTTC.

This rearrangement joins TRBV7-2 to TRBJ2-7; the match to TRBD2 covers 9 bases. V lost 5 bases, J lost 3 bases, and 11 bases stayed unmatched. Germline assignment: CDR1 SGHTA and CDR2 FQGNSA. CDR3 length: 16 amino acids. CDR3 residues: CASSRQAQLAGYEQYF. CDR3 DNA sequence: TGTGCCAGCAGCCGCCAGGCCCAACTAGCGGGCTACGAGCAGTACTTC.

The V gene is TRBV4-1, the J gene TRBJ1-5; the D is unclear. The CDR3 runs to 15 residues. Germline loops: CDR1 MGHRA, CDR2 YSYEKL. Trimming removed 1 base from V and 2 bases from J, with 9 bases in between. DNA of the CDR3: TGCGCCAGCAGCCAAGGGTCGGGCGGCAATCAGCCCCAGCATTTT. This translates into CASSQGSGGNQPQHF.

This sequence joins TRBV10-3 and TRBJ2-2, with D possibly TRBD1 on 6 matching bases. The length of the CDR3 is 17 residues. In germline, CDR1 is ENHRY, CDR2 SYGVKD. Trimming left V 6 bases short and J 0 bases short, with 17 bases between. The CDR3 nucleotides read TGTGCCATCAGCAGAGGGGCAGGGGCTACGAACACCGGGGAGCTGTTTTTT. Translating gives CAISRGAGATNTGELFF.

The chain has TRBV6-1 and TRBJ2-7, with 8 nucleotides matching TRBD2. V gave up 6 bases and J gave up 5 bases; unmatched junction bases: 9. Looked up from germline, CDR1 is MNHNS and CDR2 is SASEGT. This CDR3 spans 14 amino acids. CDR3 bases: TGTGCCAGCAGAGACACCGGGACTAGAAACGAGCAGTACTTC. As protein: CASRDTGTRNEQYF.

Regarding this clone: Other DNA sequences in this sample translate to the same CDR3. In DNA form, the CDR3 reads TGTGCCAGCAGCTTAGCACGGAGCTCCTACGAGCAGTACTTC. It encodes CASSLARSSYEQYF. This chain links TRBV11-2 with TRBJ2-7; unclear D gene. CDR3 length equals 14 residues. Trimming stripped 1 base from V and 0 bases from J, with 7 bases between. CDR1 SGHAT and CDR2 FQNNGV come from the germline V gene.

Only a few counts were recorded for this clone. The chain has TRBV5-1 and TRBJ2-1, with 9 nucleotides matching TRBD2. The J segment lost 3 bases and the V segment lost 0 bases, leaving 4 bases of the junction unmatched. The CDR3 consists of 16 residues. CDR1 SGHRS and CDR2 YFSETQ come from the germline V gene. Here the CDR3 reads CASSLAETSGYNEQFF. CDR3 nucleotides: TGCGCCAGCAGCTTGGCCGAGACTAGCGGCTACAATGAGCAGTTCTTC.

The chain couples TRBV29-1 to TRBJ2-2; 9 nucleotides agree with TRBD2. This CDR3 spans 13 amino acids. V lost 7 bases to trimming and J lost 4 bases; unmatched junction nucleotides: 4. Germline CDR1 and CDR2: SQVTM and ANQGSEA. The CDR3 sequence is CSAGTSSTGELFF. The CDR3 region has the DNA TGCAGCGCTGGGACTAGCAGCACCGGGGAGCTGTTTTTT.

The V call is TRBV5-1, the J call TRBJ1-1; weak D call: TRBD1 (6 bases). Trimming took 0 bases from V and 0 from J, leaving 12 bases between them. There are 16 residues in the CDR3. Per the germline V gene, CDR1 is SGHRS and CDR2 is YFSETQ. As DNA, the CDR3 is TGCGCCAGCAGCTTGGAACAGGGAGGGGTGAACACTGAAGCTTTCTTT. Amino acids: CASSLEQGGVNTEAFF.

The rearrangement uses TRBV19 and TRBJ2-7, with 7 bases fitting TRBD1. Germline V gene sequence: CDR1 LNHDA, CDR2 SQIVND (reference sequence). The CDR3 length is 13 residues. V lost 2 bases to trimming and J lost 6 bases; unmatched junction nucleotides: 4. CDR3 nucleotides: TGTGCCAGTAGTATATCCCGGACAGGCGAGCAGTACTTC. It is translated as CASSISRTGEQYF.

V and J are TRBV6-5 and TRBJ2-5; 9 bases are shared with TRBD1. The DNA end favors TRBJ2-7, so the J call may be wrong. Germline loops: CDR1 MNHEY, CDR2 SVGAGI. The CDR3 is 15 amino acids. The CDR3 loop is CASSYSGQGSYEQYF. The CDR3 DNA reads TGTGCCAGCAGTTACTCGGGACAGGGCTCCTACGAGCAGTACTTC.

V and J are TRBV7-3 and TRBJ2-1; TRBD2 agrees at 14 bases. CDR3 length equals 18 residues. V shed 4 bases and J 7 bases; nucleotides not matched to a gene: 12. From germline, CDR1 is SGHTA and CDR2 FQGTGA. Here the CDR3 DNA reads TGTGCCAGCAGCTCTGCTCCGGGACTAGCGGGAGACCGGAATGAGCAGTTCTTC. Its protein product is CASSSAPGLAGDRNEQFF.

A note on this clone: Other DNA sequences in this specimen translate into the identical CDR3. The V gene is TRBV30, the J gene TRBJ1-1; D uncertain. V was cut by 0 bases and J by 0 bases, with 5 bases left in between. CDR3 length equals 13 residues. Germline V lookup: CDR1 GTSNPN, CDR2 SVGIG (reference sequence). The CDR3 DNA reads as TGTGCCTGGAGTGTCAGGATGAACACTGAAGCTTTCTTT. This translates into CAWSVRMNTEAFF. Filled out from reference TRBV30 and TRBJ1-1, the complete variable domain reads SQTIHQWPATLVQPVGSPLSLECTVEGTSNPNLYWYRQAAGRGLQLLFYSVGIGQISSEVPQNLSASRPQDRQFILSSKKLLLSDSGFYLCAWSVRMNTEAFFGQGTRLTVV.

This chain uses TRBV7-2 with TRBJ1-2; 9 bases agree with TRBD1. Germline V gene lookup returns CDR1 SGHTA and CDR2 FQGNSA. The J segment lost 8 bases and the V segment lost 5 bases, leaving 9 bases of the junction unmatched. CDR3 length: 14 residues. In DNA, the CDR3 is TGTGCCAGCAGCCGAAACAGGGGGCCTGGAGGCTACACCTTC. Translating it yields CASSRNRGPGGYTF.

This clone was seen a single time. This sequence joins TRBV5-1 and TRBJ2-7; 8 bases line up with TRBD1. Germline trimming cut 4 bases from V and 2 bases from J; bases unmatched to any gene: 8. Per germline, CDR1 SGHRS and CDR2 YFSETQ. The CDR3 has 15 amino acids. This CDR3 is CASSTSGTGAYEQYF. CDR3 bases: TGCGCCAGCAGCACGTCCGGGACAGGAGCCTACGAGCAGTACTTC.